Below are 27 T cell receptor beta chains sequenced from a single sample in a study of cytomegalovirus exposure and HLA in healthy donors. The PCR was carried out with 60 Vbeta primers and 13 Jbeta primers. The assay was immunoSEQ multiplex PCR, and TCRdb's table has in-frame clones only and misses some. Among about 130,000 clones, around 77% were seen once, and the ten largest hold approximately 1.2%. Sequences were obtained from PBMCs. These receptors were collected from a man in his fifties or sixties in good health and CMV-seronegative.

This clone came up a few times. The V and J genes are TRBV5-6 and TRBJ2-2; D is unresolved. Germline V gene sequence: CDR1 SGHDT, CDR2 YYEEEE. V was pared by 2 bases and J by 1 base, with 6 bases between. This CDR3 is built from 14 residues. For the CDR3, the DNA is TGTGCCAGCAGCTTACCAGAGAACACCGGGGAGCTGTTTTTT. This gives the protein CASSLPENTGELFF.

The rearrangement links TRBV5-1 to TRBJ1-5; tentative D call: TRBD1 (6 bases). In germline, CDR1 is SGHRS, CDR2 YFSETQ. V lost 0 bases, J lost 1 base, and 8 bases lay in between. This CDR3 contains 15 residues. The CDR3 sequence: CASSLDGQSNQPQHF. DNA of the CDR3: TGCGCCAGCAGCTTGGACGGACAGAGCAATCAGCCCCAGCATTTT.

This chain uses TRBV5-1 with TRBJ2-1; 7 nucleotides line up with TRBD2. Germline trimming cut 3 bases from V and 5 bases from J; bases unmatched to any gene: 5. Germline V gives CDR1 SGHRS, CDR2 YFSETQ. CDR3 length equals 14 residues. The CDR3 protein is CASSSGLVNNEQFF. CDR3 nucleotide sequence: TGCGCCAGCAGCTCCGGACTAGTCAACAATGAGCAGTTCTTC. The complete variable domain, with remaining parts taken from reference TRBV5-1 and TRBJ2-1, reads KAGVTQTPRYLIKTRGQQVTLSCSPISGHRSVSWYQQTPGQGLQFLFEYFSETQRNKGNFPGRFSGRQFSNSRSEMNVSTLELGDSALYLCASSSGLVNNEQFFGPGTRLTVL.

V gene TRBV28 combines with J gene TRBJ1-5; 7 bases map to TRBD1. The CDR3 sequence is 15 residues long. CDR1 and CDR2 (germline): MDHEN, SYDVKM. Trimming took 6 bases from V and 1 from J; bases not matched to a gene: 6. CDR3 in amino acids: CASSPDRVSNQPQHF. The CDR3 coding sequence is TGTGCCAGCAGCCCAGACAGGGTCAGCAATCAGCCCCAGCATTTT.

This chain uses TRBV9 with TRBJ2-7, with D possibly matching TRBD1 (5 bases). The CDR3 spans 14 residues. Germline lookup yields CDR1 SGDLS and CDR2 YYNGEE. V was clipped by 4 bases and J by 0 bases, with 11 bases between them. CDR3 sequence reads: CASSLRVDSYEQYF. In nucleotides, the CDR3 is TGTGCCAGCAGCCTCAGGGTAGACTCCTACGAGCAGTACTTC. Full variable domain (missing parts from reference TRBV9 and TRBJ2-7): DSGVTQTPKHLITATGQRVTLRCSPRSGDLSVYWYQQSLDQGLQFLIQYYNGEERAKGNILERFSAQQFPDLHSELNLSSLELGDSALYFCASSLRVDSYEQYFGPGTRLTVT.

The table lists this clone with a few counts. The CDR3 region is CASSLDNSGANVLTF. DNA for the CDR3: TGTGCCAGCAGCCTGGACAACTCTGGGGCCAACGTCCTGACTTTC. V and J are TRBV4-2 and TRBJ2-6; a possible D gene is TRBD1 (5 bases). The CDR3 runs to 15 residues. V lost 4 bases to trimming and J lost 0 bases, with 7 bases between them. The germline gives CDR1 LGHNA, CDR2 YNFKEQ.

The sample holds a few counts of this clone. The chain is built from TRBV4-1 and TRBJ2-5; D possibly corresponds to TRBD1 (5 bases). The DNA end is more similar to TRBJ2-7, so the J call may be wrong. The CDR3 consists of 14 residues. From germline, CDR1 is MGHRA and CDR2 YSYEKL. CDR3 coding DNA: TGCGCCAGCAGCCAAGTTTACAGGTCGGGCGAGCAGTACTTC. Protein sequence: CASSQVYRSGEQYF.

The chain joins TRBV6-5 to TRBJ2-3; 8 bases map to TRBD2. V was pared by 8 bases and J by 0 bases, with 4 bases of the junction left unmatched. The CDR3 is 14 amino acids. CDR1 is MNHEY, CDR2 SVGAGI, per germline. The CDR3 nucleotides are TGTGCCAGCGAAAGCGGGAGAAGCACAGATACGCAGTATTTT. Its translation: CASESGRSTDTQYF.

The genes are TRBV5-1 and TRBJ1-1; D not resolved. Trimming pared 0 bases from V and 2 bases from J, leaving 8 bases between. CDR3 length equals 14 residues. In germline, CDR1 is SGHRS, CDR2 YFSETQ. The CDR3 DNA sequence: TGCGCCAGCAGCTTGGACGCAGTCAACACTGAAGCTTTCTTT. It translates to CASSLDAVNTEAFF.

This chain joins TRBV28 and TRBJ2-7; the match to TRBD2 covers 15 bases. This CDR3 spans 16 amino acids. Germline V gene data show CDR1 as MDHEN and CDR2 as SYDVKM. After removal of 6 bases from V and 7 bases from J, the junction contained 10 bases not matched to a gene. In DNA form, the CDR3 reads TGTGCCAGCAGCTCCCCGGGACTAGCGGGAGGTATTGAGCAGTACTTC. The encoded protein is CASSSPGLAGGIEQYF.

A word on this clone: This same CDR3 is encoded by further DNA sequences in the sample. V gene TRBV5-1 combines with J gene TRBJ2-2; no clear D gene. V shed 0 bases and J shed 0 bases, with 3 bases lying between them. The CDR3 extends over 14 amino acids. The germline V gene has CDR1 SGHRS and CDR2 YFSETQ. The CDR3 sequence: CASSLAANTGELFF. For the CDR3, the DNA is TGCGCCAGCAGCTTGGCGGCGAACACCGGGGAGCTGTTTTTT.

This clone was found once. The chain recombines TRBV13 with TRBJ2-7; 10 bases agree with TRBD2. V shed 0 bases, J shed 6 bases, and the junction held 2 bases outside the gene matches. The CDR3 runs to 14 residues. Germline V CDR1 and CDR2: PRHDT, FYEKMQ (reference sequence). In nucleotides, the CDR3 is TGTGCCAGCAGCTTAGGGCTAGCGGGAGCCGAGCAGTACTTC. Amino acids: CASSLGLAGAEQYF. Using reference TRBV13 and TRBJ2-7 for the parts outside the CDR3, the full variable domain is AAGVIQSPRHLIKEKRETATLKCYPIPRHDTVYWYQQGPGQDPQFLISFYEKMQSDKGSIPDRFSAQQFSDYHSELNMSSLELGDSALYFCASSLGLAGAEQYFGPGTRLTVT.

This chain joins TRBV5-1 and TRBJ1-1, with 7 bases aligning to TRBD1. CDR1 is SGHRS and CDR2 is YFSETQ in the germline V gene. With V trimmed by 0 bases and J by 1 base, 3 bases remained unmatched. The CDR3 sequence is 15 residues long. This chain's CDR3 is CASSLARTGNTEAFF. The CDR3 coding sequence is TGCGCCAGCAGCTTGGCTCGGACAGGGAACACTGAAGCTTTCTTT.

The chain couples TRBV27 to TRBJ1-5; 8 nucleotides line up with TRBD1. The CDR3 extends over 17 amino acids. Germline lookup yields CDR1 MNHEY and CDR2 SMNVEV (reference sequence). Trimming removed 3 bases from V and 6 bases from J; junction bases left unmatched: 13. CDR3 DNA sequence: TGTGCCAGCAGTTTCTCAGGGGGCAGGGGTTCGGGTCAGCCCCAGCATTTT. Protein: CASSFSGGRGSGQPQHF.

This chain links TRBV9 with TRBJ1-1; no reliable D call. The CDR3 contains 15 residues. Germline CDR1 is SGDLS and CDR2 is YYNGEE. Trimming removed 0 bases at V and 0 bases at J, with 9 bases between. CDR3 DNA sequence: TGTGCCAGCAGCGTAGAGGGAGGGATGAACACTGAAGCTTTCTTT. Its translation: CASSVEGGMNTEAFF.

In its sample, this clone was seen a few times. This chain connects TRBV20-1 to TRBJ2-3, with TRBD2 matching over 7 bases. The CDR3 loop spans 10 amino acids. The trim removed 6 bases at V and 8 bases at J, leaving 2 bases unmatched. Germline V gene lookup returns CDR1 DFQATT and CDR2 SNEGSKA (reference sequence). The chain's CDR3 is CSAIAGTQYF. CDR3 nucleotide sequence: TGCAGTGCAATAGCGGGTACGCAGTATTTT.

The chain carries TRBV18 and TRBJ2-3, with 7 nucleotides matching TRBD1. The CDR3 length is 14 residues. The germline V gene has CDR1 KGHSH and CDR2 LQKENI. J gave up 0 bases and V 4 bases, and 1 base lay outside the gene matches. Here the CDR3 DNA reads TGTGCCAGCTCACGGGGACAGAGCACAGATACGCAGTATTTT. It codes for CASSRGQSTDTQYF. Filled out from reference TRBV18 and TRBJ2-3, the complete variable domain reads NAGVMQNPRHLVRRRGQEARLRCSPMKGHSHVYWYRQLPEEGLKFMVYLQKENIIDESGMPKERFSAEFPKEGPSILRIQQVVRGDSAAYFCASSRGQSTDTQYFGPGTRLTVL.

This chain joins TRBV9 and TRBJ2-3; 11 positions match TRBD2. Germline-derived CDR1 and CDR2 are SGDLS and YYNGEE. The CDR3 covers 15 residues. V lost 4 bases to trimming and J lost 4 bases; unmatched junction nucleotides: 5. The CDR3 coding sequence is TGTGCCAGCAGCCCAACTAGCGGGAGTTCAGATACGCAGTATTTT. Amino acid sequence: CASSPTSGSSDTQYF. Filled out from reference TRBV9 and TRBJ2-3, the complete variable domain reads DSGVTQTPKHLITATGQRVTLRCSPRSGDLSVYWYQQSLDQGLQFLIQYYNGEERAKGNILERFSAQQFPDLHSELNLSSLELGDSALYFCASSPTSGSSDTQYFGPGTRLTVL.

V and J are TRBV29-1 and TRBJ2-5, with 9 nucleotides matching TRBD1. Germline V gives CDR1 SQVTM, CDR2 ANQGSEA. CDR3 length: 14 amino acids. The trim removed 4 bases at V and 5 bases at J, leaving 8 bases unmatched. The CDR3 is CSVGAGQGWETQYF. As DNA, the CDR3 is TGCAGCGTTGGTGCCGGACAGGGGTGGGAGACCCAGTACTTC. The complete variable domain, with remaining parts taken from reference TRBV29-1 and TRBJ2-5, reads SAVISQKPSRDICQRGTSLTIQCQVDSQVTMMFWYRQQPGQSLTLIATANQGSEATYESGFVIDKFPISRPNLTFSTLTVSNMSPEDSSIYLCSVGAGQGWETQYFGPGTRLLVL.

V usage is TRBV27 and J usage is TRBJ2-7; 12 nucleotides line up with TRBD2. The CDR3 has 17 amino acids. Per germline, CDR1 MNHEY and CDR2 SMNVEV (reference sequence). Trimming took 5 bases from V and 1 from J; bases not matched to a gene: 9. CDR3 sequence: CASSQLGTSGSSYEQYF. CDR3 DNA: TGTGCCAGCAGTCAATTAGGGACTAGCGGGTCGTCCTACGAGCAGTACTTC.

The J gene is TRBJ2-7, the V gene TRBV28, with 11 bases matching TRBD2. Germline V gene lookup returns CDR1 MDHEN and CDR2 SYDVKM. Trimming at V came to 3 bases and at J to 3 bases, leaving 10 bases not matched to a gene. This CDR3 is built from 17 residues. CDR3 loop: CASSLTPLAGGHYEQYF. The DNA for the CDR3 is TGTGCCAGCAGTTTGACCCCTCTAGCGGGAGGCCACTACGAGCAGTACTTC.

The chain recombines TRBV4-2 with TRBJ2-1; 9 bases are a match to TRBD1. The CDR3 covers 15 residues. CDR1 is LGHNA, CDR2 YNFKEQ, per germline. The V segment lost 1 base and the J segment 4 bases; nucleotides outside the gene matches: 2. CDR3 nucleotide sequence: TGTGCCAGCAGCCAAGGACAGGGGGAGTACAATGAGCAGTTCTTC. It codes for CASSQGQGEYNEQFF.

V gene TRBV6-6 combines with J gene TRBJ2-2, with 11 bases lining up with TRBD2. CDR3 size: 16 residues. Germline CDR1 is MNHNY and CDR2 is SVGAGI (reference sequence). Losses at the gene ends were 5 bases for V and 2 bases for J; bases not matched to a gene: 4. The CDR3 protein is CASSKLAGVNTGELFF. CDR3 DNA sequence: TGTGCCAGCAGTAAACTAGCGGGAGTTAACACCGGGGAGCTGTTTTTT.

The gene calls are TRBV25-1 and TRBJ1-4; weak D call: TRBD1 (6 bases). The CDR3 loop spans 15 amino acids. The germline V gene has CDR1 MGHDK and CDR2 SYGVNS. V was cut by 1 base and J by 5 bases, with 11 bases left in between. The CDR3: CASSESARGNEKLFF. In DNA form, the CDR3 reads TGTGCCAGCAGTGAATCGGCCAGGGGAAATGAAAAACTGTTTTTT.

A single count supports this clone. The chain combines TRBV19 with TRBJ1-3, with no clear D. The CDR3 runs 15 residues. V lost 9 bases and J 1 base, leaving 16 bases between the germline ends. Germline CDR1 reads LNHDA; CDR2 reads SQIVND (reference sequence). CDR3 bases: TGTGCCAGCCGAACTACCCCAAGTTCTGGAAACACCATATATTTT. Its protein is CASRTTPSSGNTIYF.

With respect to this clone: In the same sample, other DNA sequences code for this CDR3. J is TRBJ2-2 and V is TRBV29-1, with TRBD2 identical over 7 bases. The CDR3 sequence is 13 residues long. Germline assignment: CDR1 SQVTM and CDR2 ANQGSEA. Trimming removed 3 bases from V and 4 bases from J; junction bases left unmatched: 2. The chain's CDR3 is CSVDRGSTGELFF. The CDR3 DNA reads as TGCAGCGTTGATCGCGGGAGCACCGGGGAGCTGTTTTTT.

The chain employs TRBV19 and TRBJ2-7; 9 bases line up with TRBD1. V gave up 5 bases and J gave up 4 bases; unmatched junction bases: 12. This CDR3 is 16 amino acids long. In germline, CDR1 is LNHDA, CDR2 SQIVND (reference sequence). The CDR3 sequence: CASSLKKDRGRYEQYF. CDR3 coding DNA: TGTGCCAGTAGTCTGAAAAAGGACAGGGGAAGGTACGAGCAGTACTTC.